This record concerns one T cell receptor beta chain sequence. Its recognized antigen is unknown. No qualities accompany the bases; no much larger clone lies one base away. The entry originates in a study of Ad26.COV2.S vaccination and SARS-CoV-2 variants listed by TCRdb under 2021. In the study overall: Vaccine-arm donors were drawn from COV1001, a multicentre, randomized, double-blind, placebo-controlled phase I-IIa trial of Ad26.COV2.S in healthy adults. Ad26.COV2.S was administered intramuscularly at 5 x 10^10 or 1 x 10^11 viral particles, either as a single shot or as two shots given 56 days apart. TCRbeta repertoire sequencing served as the tool for gauging how specific and how broad the SARS-CoV-2-reactive T cell receptors were following Ad26.COV2.S vaccination. The TCR-sequenced set comprised about 32 samples: some 19 Ad26.COV2.S vaccine recipients, 5 placebo recipients and 8 SARS-CoV-2 convalescent individuals. Trial participants were randomized into five groups of five, in which low-dose or high-dose Ad26.COV2.S was given once or twice, or placebo was given on both occasions. Investigators remained blinded to trial group allocation during experiments and outcome assessment. Here is what the overall study found, with its caveats: After vaccination, substantial breadth of spike-specific CD8+ and CD4+ T cell responses was reported. Spike-specific TCR breadth was higher in Ad26.COV2.S recipients than in placebo recipients (P = 0.0014). Non-spike TCR breadth was comparable between vaccine and placebo recipients, consistent with the vaccine containing only spike. The study was not powered for comparison of responses between vaccine doses or regimens. According to the authors, total T cell responses may have been underestimated by the TCR breadth and depth analyses.

This specimen's treatment or condition label, per the study, means: 15 to 20 received Ad26.COV2.S at low or high dose, single or two shots; a few received placebo; per-sample allocation not given. For vaccine and placebo recipients, repertoires were sequenced using samples collected on day 63 after the first injection. Cohort 1b enrolled 25 to 30 adults aged 18-55 years at a single site in Boston, USA, between 29 July and 7 August 2020. Ad26.COV2.S was a replication-incompetent adenovirus type 26 vector expressing a prefusion-stabilized SARS-CoV-2 spike protein from the original Wuhan strain. The immunoSEQ Assay was used to sequence TCRbeta CDR3 regions. After extraction, genomic DNA underwent amplification by bias-controlled multiplex PCR, followed by high-throughput sequencing. As for the original processing: To quantify the absolute abundance of each unique TCRbeta CDR3 region, sequences were collapsed and filtered. Usable DNA was measured by amplifying reference genes present in all nucleated cells, and TCRbeta template counts were normalized to that usable DNA to estimate T cell fraction. Repertoire TCRs were annotated as SARS-CoV-2-specific when V gene, CDR3 amino acid sequence and J gene were exactly matched to a known reactive TCR set. The reference SARS-CoV-2 TCR set was derived from MIRA and filtered for enrichment in COVID-19-positive ImmuneCODE repertoires, a step that removed public or cross-reactive TCRs. Using the MIRA antigens, annotated TCRs were further analysed by specific ORF or by position within an ORF. Breadth was defined as annotated unique rearrangements over total unique productive rearrangements; depth was the summed frequency of those rearrangements. Two-sided Wilcoxon rank-sum tests were applied when comparing TCR breadth between groups. TCRdb obtained this table from immuneACCESS and retained in-frame rearrangements with V and J assigned. These tables miss some clones; where compared with another copy, unresolved V genes account for less than half of the shortfall, and the remainder is unexplained. V, J and clone size are taken as reported in that table, and D and trimming were inferred from the DNA itself. The sample table holds roughly 350,000 clones, of which around 89% were seen once. Approximately 5.9% of the sample goes to the ten largest clones.

Per the germline V gene, MGHDK is the CDR1 and SYGVNS is the CDR2. The junction carries 12 bases between V and J, which are trimmed by 4 bases and 2 bases respectively. The CDR3 numbers 14 residues from cysteine through phenylalanine. CDR3 DNA is the only sequence kept; it has 42 bases, read in frame from the first base. This sequence was found in a person aged 18-60 years who received the Ad26.COV2.S COVID-19 vaccine or a placebo. This specimen consisted of peripheral blood, obtained in a trial of Ad26.COV2.S vaccine versus placebo. The chain links TRBV25-1 with TRBJ2-7; no D gene is confidently identified. The bases read TGTGCCAGCAGTGCCCAGCTAACGACCTACGAGCAGTACTTC. The encoded protein is CASSAQLTTYEQYF.